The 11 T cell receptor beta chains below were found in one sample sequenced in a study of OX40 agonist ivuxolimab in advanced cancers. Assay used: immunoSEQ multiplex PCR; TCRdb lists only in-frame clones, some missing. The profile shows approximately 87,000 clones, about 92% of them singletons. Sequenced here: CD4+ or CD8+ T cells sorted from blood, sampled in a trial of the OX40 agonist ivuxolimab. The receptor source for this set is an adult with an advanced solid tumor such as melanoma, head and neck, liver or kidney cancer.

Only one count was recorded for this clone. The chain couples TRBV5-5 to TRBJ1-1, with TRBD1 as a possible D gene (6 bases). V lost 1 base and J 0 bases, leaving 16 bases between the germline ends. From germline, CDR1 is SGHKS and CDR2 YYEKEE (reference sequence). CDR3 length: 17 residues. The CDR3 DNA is TGTGCCAGCAGCTTGATCAGGTCCGGGACATTGAACACTGAAGCTTTCTTT. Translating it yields CASSLIRSGTLNTEAFF.

CDR3 DNA sequence: TGTGCCAGCATGGGGGCAGATACGCAGTATTTT. This codes for CASMGADTQYF. This sequence joins TRBV27 and TRBJ2-3; D possibly uses TRBD1 or TRBD2 (5 bases each). Per the germline V gene, CDR1 is MNHEY and CDR2 is SMNVEV (reference sequence). V dropped 7 bases and J dropped 4 bases, with 6 bases sitting between them. The CDR3 sequence is 11 residues long.

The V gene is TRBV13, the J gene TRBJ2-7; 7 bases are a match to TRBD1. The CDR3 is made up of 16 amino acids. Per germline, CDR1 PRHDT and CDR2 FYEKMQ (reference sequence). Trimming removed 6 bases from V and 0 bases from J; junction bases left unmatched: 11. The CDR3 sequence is CASRRNQGESSYEQYF. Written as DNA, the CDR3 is TGTGCCAGCAGACGAAACCAGGGGGAGAGCTCCTACGAGCAGTACTTC.

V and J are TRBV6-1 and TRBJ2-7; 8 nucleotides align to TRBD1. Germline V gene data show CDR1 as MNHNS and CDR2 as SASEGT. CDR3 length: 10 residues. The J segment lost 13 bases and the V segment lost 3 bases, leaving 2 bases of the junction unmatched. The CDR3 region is CASSEGQAYF. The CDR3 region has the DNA TGTGCCAGCAGTGAGGGACAGGCCTACTTC.

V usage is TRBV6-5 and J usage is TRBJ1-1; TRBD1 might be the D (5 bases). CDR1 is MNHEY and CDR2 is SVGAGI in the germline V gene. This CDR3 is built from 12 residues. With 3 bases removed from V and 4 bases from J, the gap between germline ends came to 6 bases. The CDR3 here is CASSYGATEAFF. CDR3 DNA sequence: TGTGCCAGCAGTTATGGGGCCACTGAAGCTTTCTTT.

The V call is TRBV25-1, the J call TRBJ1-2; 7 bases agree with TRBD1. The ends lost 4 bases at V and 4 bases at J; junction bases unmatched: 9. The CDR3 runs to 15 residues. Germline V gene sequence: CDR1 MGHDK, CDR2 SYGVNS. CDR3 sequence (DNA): TGTGCCAGCAGTGGGATGACAGGGAGGGGCTATGGCTACACCTTC. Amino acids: CASSGMTGRGYGYTF.

CDR3: CASSEGSRPFEAFF. CDR3 nucleotides: TGTGCCAGCAGTGAGGGGTCGCGTCCCTTTGAAGCTTTCTTT. The rearrangement uses TRBV6-1 and TRBJ1-1; D not resolved. With 3 bases removed from V and 7 bases from J, the gap between germline ends came to 15 bases. CDR3 length: 14 amino acids. Per germline, CDR1 MNHNS and CDR2 SASEGT.

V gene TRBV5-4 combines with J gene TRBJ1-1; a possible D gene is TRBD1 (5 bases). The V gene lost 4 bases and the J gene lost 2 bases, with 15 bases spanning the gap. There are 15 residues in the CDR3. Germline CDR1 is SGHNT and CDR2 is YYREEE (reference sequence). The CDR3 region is CASSDTRDYNTEAFF. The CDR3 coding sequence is TGTGCCAGCAGCGATACCCGGGACTATAACACTGAAGCTTTCTTT.

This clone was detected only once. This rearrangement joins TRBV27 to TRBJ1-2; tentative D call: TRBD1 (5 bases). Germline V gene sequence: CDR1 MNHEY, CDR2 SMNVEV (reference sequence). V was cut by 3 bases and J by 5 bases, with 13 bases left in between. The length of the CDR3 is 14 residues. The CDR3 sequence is CASSLQGASYGYTF. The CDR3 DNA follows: TGTGCCAGCAGTTTGCAAGGGGCCTCTTATGGCTACACCTTC.

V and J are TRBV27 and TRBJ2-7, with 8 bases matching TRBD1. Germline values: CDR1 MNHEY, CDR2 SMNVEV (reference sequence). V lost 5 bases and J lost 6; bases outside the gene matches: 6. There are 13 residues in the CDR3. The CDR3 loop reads CASSQRQGLEQYF. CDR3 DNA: TGTGCCAGCAGTCAAAGACAGGGGCTCGAGCAGTACTTC.

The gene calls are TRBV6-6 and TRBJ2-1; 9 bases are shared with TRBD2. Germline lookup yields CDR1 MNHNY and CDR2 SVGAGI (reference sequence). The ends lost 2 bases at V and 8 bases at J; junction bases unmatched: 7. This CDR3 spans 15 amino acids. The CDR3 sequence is CASSYGIAGVDEQFF. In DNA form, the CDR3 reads TGTGCCAGCAGTTACGGGATAGCGGGAGTGGATGAGCAGTTCTTC.